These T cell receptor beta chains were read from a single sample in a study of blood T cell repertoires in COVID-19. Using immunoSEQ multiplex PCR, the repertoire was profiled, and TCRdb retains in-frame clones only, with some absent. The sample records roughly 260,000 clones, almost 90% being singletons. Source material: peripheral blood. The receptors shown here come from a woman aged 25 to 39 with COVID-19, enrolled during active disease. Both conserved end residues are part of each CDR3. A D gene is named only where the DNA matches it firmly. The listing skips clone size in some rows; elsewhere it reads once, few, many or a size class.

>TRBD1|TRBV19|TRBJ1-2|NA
TGTGCCAGTAGTATCGGGACAGCCTATGGCTACACCTTC
CASSIGTAYGYTF
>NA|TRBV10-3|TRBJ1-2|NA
TGTGCCATCAGTGAAGGCAGGGAACTTGGCTACACCTTC
CAISEGRELGYTF
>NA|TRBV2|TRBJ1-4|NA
TGTGCCAGCAGCTGGACTAAGAGGGAAAAACTGTTTTTT
CASSWTKREKLFF
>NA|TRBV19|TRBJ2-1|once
TGTGCCAGTAGCGACAATTACAATGAGCAGTTCTTC
CASSDNYNEQFF
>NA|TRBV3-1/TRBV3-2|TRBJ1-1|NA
TGTGCCAGCAGCCGCGGACAGATGAACACTGAAGCTTTCTTT
CASSRGQMNTEAFF
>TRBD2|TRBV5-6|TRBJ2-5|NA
TGTGCCAGCAGCTTAGGAGACGCGGGGGACCAGTACTTC
CASSLGDAGDQYF
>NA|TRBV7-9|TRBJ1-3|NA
TGTGCCAGCAGCGTTGTAGGAAACACCATATATTTT
CASSVVGNTIYF
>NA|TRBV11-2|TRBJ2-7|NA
TGTGCCAGCAGCTTAGATGTGGGGGCCCCATACGAGCAGTACTTC
CASSLDVGAPYEQYF
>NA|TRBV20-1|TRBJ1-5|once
TGCAGTGCTAGTGGGGAGGTTCAGCCCCAGCATTTT
CSASGEVQPQHF
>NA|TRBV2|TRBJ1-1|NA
TGTGCCAGCAGTGTGGTACCAGGGGACGCTTTCTTT
CASSVVPGDAFF
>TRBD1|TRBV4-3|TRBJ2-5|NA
TGCGCCAGCAGCCAAGCCTCCGGGACAGGAGGGGAGACCCAGTACTTC
CASSQASGTGGETQYF
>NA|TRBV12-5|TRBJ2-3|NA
TGTGCTAGTGGTTTGGTCCTTGACGGTCGGCTAGCGACAGATACGCAGTATTTT
CASGLVLDGRLATDTQYF
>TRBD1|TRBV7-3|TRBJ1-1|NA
TGTGCCAGCAGCCCAGACCGGGACAGGGGTAATGCTTTCTTT
CASSPDRDRGNAFF
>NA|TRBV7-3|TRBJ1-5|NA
TGTGCCAGCAGCTTAAAGGCCAGGGGACAGCCCCAGCATTTT
CASSLKARGQPQHF
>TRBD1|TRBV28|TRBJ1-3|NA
TGTGCCAGCCGGACAGGGGGCGGGGGAAACACCATATATTTT
CASRTGGGGNTIYF
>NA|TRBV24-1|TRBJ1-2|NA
TGTGCCACCAGTGGGGCAGAATATGGCTACACCTTC
CATSGAEYGYTF
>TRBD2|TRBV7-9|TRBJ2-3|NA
TGTGCCAGCAGCTCGGGACTAGCGGGGTACACAGATACGCAGTATTTT
CASSSGLAGYTDTQYF
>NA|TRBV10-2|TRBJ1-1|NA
TGCGCCAGCAGTGAGTCCCCCGGGAACACTGAAGCTTTCTTT
CASSESPGNTEAFF
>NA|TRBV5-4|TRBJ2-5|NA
TGTGCCAGCAGCTTACGCAGCGCAGAGACCCAGTACTTC
CASSLRSAETQYF
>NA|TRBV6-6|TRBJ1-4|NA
TGTGCCAGCAGTCGCTCGAATGAAAAACTGTTTTTT
CASSRSNEKLFF
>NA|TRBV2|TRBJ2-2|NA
TGTGCCAGCAGGCCAGGGGCAAACACCGGGGAGCTGTTTTTT
CASRPGANTGELFF
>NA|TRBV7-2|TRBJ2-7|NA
TGTGCCAGCAGCTTCAGTCCCTCCCCATCCTACGAGCAGTACTTC
CASSFSPSPSYEQYF
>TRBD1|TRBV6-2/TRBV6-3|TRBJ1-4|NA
TGTGCCAGCAGTTACCGGCGCGGGACAGCTAATGAAAAACTGTTTTTT
CASSYRRGTANEKLFF
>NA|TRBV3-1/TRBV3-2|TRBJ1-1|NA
TGTGCCAGCAGCCAAACCAGAAACACTGAAGCTTTCTTT
CASSQTRNTEAFF
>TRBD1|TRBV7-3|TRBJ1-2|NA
TGTGCCAGCAGCTCTGGACAGGGTTATGGCTACACCTTC
CASSSGQGYGYTF
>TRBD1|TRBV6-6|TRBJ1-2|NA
TGTGCCAGCAGTTACTACGGGGAGGACAGGGCATATGGCTACACCTTC
CASSYYGEDRAYGYTF
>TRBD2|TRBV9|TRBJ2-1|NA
TGTGCCAGCAGCCCTCGGGAGGGGACCCTAAATGAGCAGTTCTTC
CASSPREGTLNEQFF